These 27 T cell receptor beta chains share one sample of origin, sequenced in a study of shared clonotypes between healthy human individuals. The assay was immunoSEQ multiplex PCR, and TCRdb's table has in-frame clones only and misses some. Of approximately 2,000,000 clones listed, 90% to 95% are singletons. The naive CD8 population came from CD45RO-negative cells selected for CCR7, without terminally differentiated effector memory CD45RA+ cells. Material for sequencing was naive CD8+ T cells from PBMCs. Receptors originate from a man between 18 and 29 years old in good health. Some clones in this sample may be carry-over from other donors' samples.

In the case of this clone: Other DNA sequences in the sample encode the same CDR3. CDR3 protein: CASSGLAPYNEQFF. The DNA for the CDR3 is TGTGCCAGTTCCGGACTAGCGCCTTACAATGAGCAGTTCTTC. V usage is TRBV27 and J usage is TRBJ2-1; 9 positions agree with TRBD2. V trimming: 9 bases; J trimming: 4 bases; junction bases outside the gene matches: 7. Germline V gene lookup returns CDR1 MNHEY and CDR2 SMNVEV (reference sequence). The CDR3 is 14 amino acids.

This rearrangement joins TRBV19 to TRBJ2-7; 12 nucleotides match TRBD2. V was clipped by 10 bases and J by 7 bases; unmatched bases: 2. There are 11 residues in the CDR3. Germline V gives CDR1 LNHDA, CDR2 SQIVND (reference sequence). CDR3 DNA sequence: TGTGCCACCGGACTAGCGGGAGAGCAGTACTTC. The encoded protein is CATGLAGEQYF.

For the CDR3, the DNA is TGTGCCAGTAGTATGCTCTGGTCGGGGACAGGGGGCGTGAACACTGAAGCTTTCTTT. Residues: CASSMLWSGTGGVNTEAFF. The chain links TRBV19 to TRBJ1-1; 12 nucleotides line up with TRBD1. The germline V gene has CDR1 LNHDA and CDR2 SQIVND (reference sequence). The CDR3 runs 19 residues. Trimming cost V 3 bases and J 0 bases; bases outside gene matches: 11.

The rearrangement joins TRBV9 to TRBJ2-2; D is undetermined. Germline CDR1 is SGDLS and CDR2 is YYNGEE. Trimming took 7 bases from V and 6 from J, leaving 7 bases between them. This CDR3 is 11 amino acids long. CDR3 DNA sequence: TGTGCCAGCCAAAGGGCCGGGGAGCTGTTTTTT. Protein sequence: CASQRAGELFF.

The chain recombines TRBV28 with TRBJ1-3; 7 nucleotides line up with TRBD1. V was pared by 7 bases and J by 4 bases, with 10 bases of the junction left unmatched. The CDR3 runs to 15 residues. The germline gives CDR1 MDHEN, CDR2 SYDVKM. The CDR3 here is CASTLVGGSGNTIYF. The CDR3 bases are TGTGCCAGCACCCTCGTAGGGGGCTCAGGAAACACCATATATTTT.

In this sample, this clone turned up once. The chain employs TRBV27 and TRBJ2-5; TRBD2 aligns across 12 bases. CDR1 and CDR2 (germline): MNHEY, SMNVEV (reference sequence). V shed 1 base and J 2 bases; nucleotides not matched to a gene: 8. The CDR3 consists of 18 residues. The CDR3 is CASSLYGLAGTGQETQYF. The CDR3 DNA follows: TGTGCCAGCAGTTTATACGGACTAGCGGGGACCGGACAAGAGACCCAGTACTTC.

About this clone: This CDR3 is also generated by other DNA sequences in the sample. The CDR3 is CASSFGNNEQFF. In nucleotides, the CDR3 is TGTGCCAGCAGCTTTGGAAACAATGAGCAGTTCTTC. The V call is TRBV7-9, the J call TRBJ2-1; no firm D call. The CDR3 sequence is 12 residues long. V was shortened by 3 bases and J by 5 bases, with 5 bases between the two germline ends. Germline V gene sequence: CDR1 SEHNR, CDR2 FQNEAQ (reference sequence).

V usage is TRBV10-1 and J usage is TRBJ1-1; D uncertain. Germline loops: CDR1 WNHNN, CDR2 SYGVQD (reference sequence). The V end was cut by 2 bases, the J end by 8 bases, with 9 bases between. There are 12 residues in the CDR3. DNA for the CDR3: TGCGCCAGCAGTGAGGATCTTGTAGAAGCTTTCTTT. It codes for CASSEDLVEAFF.

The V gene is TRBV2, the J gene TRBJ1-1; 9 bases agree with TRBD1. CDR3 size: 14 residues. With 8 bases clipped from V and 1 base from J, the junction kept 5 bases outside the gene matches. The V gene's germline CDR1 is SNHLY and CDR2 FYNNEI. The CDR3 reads CASRDRDANTEAFF. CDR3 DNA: TGTGCCAGCCGGGACAGGGATGCGAACACTGAAGCTTTCTTT. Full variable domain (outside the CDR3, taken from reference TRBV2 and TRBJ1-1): EPEVTQTPSHQVTQMGQEVILRCVPISNHLYFYWYRQILGQKVEFLVSFYNNEISEKSEIFDDQFSVERPDGSNFTLKIRSTKLEDSAMYFCASRDRDANTEAFFGQGTRLTVV.

CDR3 loop: CASSYGTSYEQYF. The CDR3 DNA is TGTGCCAGCAGTTATGGGACTAGCTACGAGCAGTACTTC. V usage is TRBV11-3 and J usage is TRBJ2-7; 8 bases fit TRBD2. Germline CDR1 is SGHNT and CDR2 is YENEEA. V lost 6 bases, J lost 3 bases, and 4 bases stayed unmatched. CDR3 size: 13 residues.

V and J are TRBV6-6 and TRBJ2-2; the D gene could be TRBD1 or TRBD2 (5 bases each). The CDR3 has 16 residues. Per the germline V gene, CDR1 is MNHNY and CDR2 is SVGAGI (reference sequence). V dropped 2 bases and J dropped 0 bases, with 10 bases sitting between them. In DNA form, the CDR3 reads TGTGCCAGCAGTTACCTCATGGGACCGAACACCGGGGAGCTGTTTTTT. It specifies CASSYLMGPNTGELFF.

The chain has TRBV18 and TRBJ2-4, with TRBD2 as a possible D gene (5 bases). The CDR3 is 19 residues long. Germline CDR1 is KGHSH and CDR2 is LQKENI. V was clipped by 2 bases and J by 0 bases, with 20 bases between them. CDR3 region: CASSPDSREKPLAKNIQYF. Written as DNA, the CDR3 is TGTGCCAGCTCACCAGACTCCCGGGAAAAACCGCTAGCCAAAAACATTCAGTACTTC.

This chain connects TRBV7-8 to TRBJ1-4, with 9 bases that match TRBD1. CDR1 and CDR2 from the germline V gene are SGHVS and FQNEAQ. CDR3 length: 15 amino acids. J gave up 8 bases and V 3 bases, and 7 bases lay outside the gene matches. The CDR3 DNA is TGTGCCAGCAGCTTCCAACAGGGGGCGGGGGAAAAACTGTTTTTT. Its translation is CASSFQQGAGEKLFF. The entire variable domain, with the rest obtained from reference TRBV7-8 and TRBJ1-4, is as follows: GAGVSQSPRYKVAKRGQDVALRCDPISGHVSLFWYQQALGQGPEFLTYFQNEAQLDKSGLPSDRFFAERPEGSVSTLKIQRTQQEDSAVYLCASSFQQGAGEKLFFGSGTQLSVL.

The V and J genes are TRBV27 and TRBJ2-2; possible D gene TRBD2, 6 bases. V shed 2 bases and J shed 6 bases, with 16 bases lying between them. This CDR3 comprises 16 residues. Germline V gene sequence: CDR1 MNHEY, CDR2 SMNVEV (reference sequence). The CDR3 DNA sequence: TGTGCCAGCAGTTTAGGCCCCGGGACTCCGTCCGGGGAGCTGTTTTTT. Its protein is CASSLGPGTPSGELFF.

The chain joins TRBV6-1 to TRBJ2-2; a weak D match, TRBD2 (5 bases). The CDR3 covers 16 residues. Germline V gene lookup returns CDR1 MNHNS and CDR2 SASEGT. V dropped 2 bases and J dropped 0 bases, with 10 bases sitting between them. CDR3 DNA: TGTGCCAGCAGTGAACGGGGAGTTACGAACACCGGGGAGCTGTTTTTT. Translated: CASSERGVTNTGELFF.

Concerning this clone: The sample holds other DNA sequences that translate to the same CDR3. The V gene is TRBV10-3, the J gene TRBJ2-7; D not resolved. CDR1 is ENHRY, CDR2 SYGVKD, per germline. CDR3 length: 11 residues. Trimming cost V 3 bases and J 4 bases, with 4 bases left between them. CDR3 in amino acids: CAISDLYEQYF. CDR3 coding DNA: TGTGCCATCAGTGATTTATACGAGCAGTACTTC.

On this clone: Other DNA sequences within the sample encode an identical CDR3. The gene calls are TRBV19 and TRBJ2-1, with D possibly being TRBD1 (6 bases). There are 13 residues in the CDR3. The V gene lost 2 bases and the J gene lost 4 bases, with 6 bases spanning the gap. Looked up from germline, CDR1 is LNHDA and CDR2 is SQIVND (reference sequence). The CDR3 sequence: CASSIQGYNEQFF. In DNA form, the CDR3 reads TGTGCCAGTAGTATACAGGGGTACAATGAGCAGTTCTTC.

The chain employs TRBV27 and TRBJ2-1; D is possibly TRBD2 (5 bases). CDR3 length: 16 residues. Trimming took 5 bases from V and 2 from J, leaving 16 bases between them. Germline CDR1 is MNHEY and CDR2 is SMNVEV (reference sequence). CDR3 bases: TGTGCCAGCAGTCCTTCGGTGGGAGAGGCCTACAATGAGCAGTTCTTC. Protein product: CASSPSVGEAYNEQFF.

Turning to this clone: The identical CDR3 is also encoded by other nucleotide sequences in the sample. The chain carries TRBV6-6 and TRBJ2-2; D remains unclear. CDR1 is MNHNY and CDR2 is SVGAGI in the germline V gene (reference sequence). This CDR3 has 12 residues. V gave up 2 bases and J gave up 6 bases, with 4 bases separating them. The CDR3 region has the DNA TGTGCCAGCAGTTACGACGCCGGGGAGCTGTTTTTT. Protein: CASSYDAGELFF.

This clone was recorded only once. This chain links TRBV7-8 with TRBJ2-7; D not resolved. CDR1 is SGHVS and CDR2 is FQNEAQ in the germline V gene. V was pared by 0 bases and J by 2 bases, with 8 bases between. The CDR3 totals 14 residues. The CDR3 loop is CASSLARAAYEQYF. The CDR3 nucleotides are TGTGCCAGCAGCTTAGCAAGAGCAGCCTACGAGCAGTACTTC.

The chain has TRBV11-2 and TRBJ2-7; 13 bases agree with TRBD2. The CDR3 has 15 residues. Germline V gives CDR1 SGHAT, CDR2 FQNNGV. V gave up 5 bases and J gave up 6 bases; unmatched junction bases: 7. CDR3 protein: CASSPRTSGRGEQYF. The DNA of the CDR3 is TGTGCCAGCAGCCCCCGGACTAGCGGGAGAGGCGAGCAGTACTTC.

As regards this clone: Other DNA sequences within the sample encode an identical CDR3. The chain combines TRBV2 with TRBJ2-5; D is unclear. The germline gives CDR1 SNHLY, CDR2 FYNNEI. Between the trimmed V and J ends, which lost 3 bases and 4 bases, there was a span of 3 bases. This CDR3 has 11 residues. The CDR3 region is CASSDVETQYF. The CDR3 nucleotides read TGTGCCAGCAGTGACGTAGAGACCCAGTACTTC. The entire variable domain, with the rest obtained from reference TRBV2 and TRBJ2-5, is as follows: EPEVTQTPSHQVTQMGQEVILRCVPISNHLYFYWYRQILGQKVEFLVSFYNNEISEKSEIFDDQFSVERPDGSNFTLKIRSTKLEDSAMYFCASSDVETQYFGPGTRLLVL.

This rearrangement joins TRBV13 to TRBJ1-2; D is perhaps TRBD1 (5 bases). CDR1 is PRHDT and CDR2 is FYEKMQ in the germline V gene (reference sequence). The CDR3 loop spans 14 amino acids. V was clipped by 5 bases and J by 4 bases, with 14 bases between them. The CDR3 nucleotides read TGTGCCAGCAGCACGTCCGGGACCCTCTATGGCTACACCTTC. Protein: CASSTSGTLYGYTF. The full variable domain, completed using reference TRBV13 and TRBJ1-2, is AAGVIQSPRHLIKEKRETATLKCYPIPRHDTVYWYQQGPGQDPQFLISFYEKMQSDKGSIPDRFSAQQFSDYHSELNMSSLELGDSALYFCASSTSGTLYGYTFGSGTRLTVV.

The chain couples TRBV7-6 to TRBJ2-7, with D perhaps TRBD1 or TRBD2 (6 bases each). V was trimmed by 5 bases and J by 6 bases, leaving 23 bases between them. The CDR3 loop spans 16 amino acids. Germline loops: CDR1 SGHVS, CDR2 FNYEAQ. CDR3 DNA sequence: TGTGCCAGCAGCCCCACTTTGTCCCCGGGGGCTGTCGAGCAGTACTTC. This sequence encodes CASSPTLSPGAVEQYF.

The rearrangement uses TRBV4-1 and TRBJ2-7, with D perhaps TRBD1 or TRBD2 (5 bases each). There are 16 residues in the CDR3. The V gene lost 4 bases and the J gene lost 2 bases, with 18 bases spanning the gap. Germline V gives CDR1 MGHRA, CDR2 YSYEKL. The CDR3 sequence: CASSRLGERRTYEQYF. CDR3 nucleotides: TGCGCCAGCAGCCGGCTGGGGGAGCGGAGGACCTACGAGCAGTACTTC.

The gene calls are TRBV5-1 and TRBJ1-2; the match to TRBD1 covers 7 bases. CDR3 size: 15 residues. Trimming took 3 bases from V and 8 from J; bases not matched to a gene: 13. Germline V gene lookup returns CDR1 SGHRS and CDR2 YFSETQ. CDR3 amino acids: CASSSHGTAELGYTF. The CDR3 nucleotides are TGCGCCAGCAGCTCACATGGGACAGCGGAACTGGGCTACACCTTC.

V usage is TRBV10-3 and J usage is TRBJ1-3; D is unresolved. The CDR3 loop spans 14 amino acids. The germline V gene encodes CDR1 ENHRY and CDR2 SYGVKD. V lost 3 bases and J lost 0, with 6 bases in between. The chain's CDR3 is CAISDPGSGNTIYF. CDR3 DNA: TGTGCCATCAGTGACCCTGGCTCTGGAAACACCATATATTTT.